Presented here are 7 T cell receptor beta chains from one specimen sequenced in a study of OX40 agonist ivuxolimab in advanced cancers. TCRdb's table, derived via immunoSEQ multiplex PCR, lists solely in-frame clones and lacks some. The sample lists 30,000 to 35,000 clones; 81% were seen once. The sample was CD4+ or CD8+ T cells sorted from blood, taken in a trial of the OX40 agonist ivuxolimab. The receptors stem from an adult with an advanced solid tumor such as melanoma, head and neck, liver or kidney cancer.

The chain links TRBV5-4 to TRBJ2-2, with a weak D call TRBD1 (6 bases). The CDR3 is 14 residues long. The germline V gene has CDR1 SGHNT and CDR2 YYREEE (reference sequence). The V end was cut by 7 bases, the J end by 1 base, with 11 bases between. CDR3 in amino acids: CASGPTGNTGELFF. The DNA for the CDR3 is TGTGCCAGCGGACCGACAGGGAACACCGGGGAGCTGTTTTTT.

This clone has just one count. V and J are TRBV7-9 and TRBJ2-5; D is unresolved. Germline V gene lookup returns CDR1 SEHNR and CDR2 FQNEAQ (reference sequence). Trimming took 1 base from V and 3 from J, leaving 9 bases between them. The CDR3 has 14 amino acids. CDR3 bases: TGTGCCAGCAGCTTAGGAACAGCAGAAGAGACCCAGTACTTC. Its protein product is CASSLGTAEETQYF.

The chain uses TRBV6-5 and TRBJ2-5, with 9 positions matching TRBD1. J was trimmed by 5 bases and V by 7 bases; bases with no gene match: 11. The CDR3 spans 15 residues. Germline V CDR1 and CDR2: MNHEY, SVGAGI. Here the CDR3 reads CASTKQGARGETQYF. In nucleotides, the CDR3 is TGTGCCAGCACCAAACAGGGGGCGCGGGGGGAGACCCAGTACTTC.

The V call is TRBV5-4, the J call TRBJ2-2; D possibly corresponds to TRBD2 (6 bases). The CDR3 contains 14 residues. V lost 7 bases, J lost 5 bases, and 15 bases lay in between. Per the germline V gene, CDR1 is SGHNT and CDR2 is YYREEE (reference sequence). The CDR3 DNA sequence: TGTGCCAGCGCCTGGAGGGTGGCTACCGGGGAGCTGTTTTTT. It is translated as CASAWRVATGELFF.

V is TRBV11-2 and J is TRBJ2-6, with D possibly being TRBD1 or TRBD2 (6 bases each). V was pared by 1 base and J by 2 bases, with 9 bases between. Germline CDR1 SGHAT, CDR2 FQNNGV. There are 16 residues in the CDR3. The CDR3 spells CASSLAGAAGANVLTF. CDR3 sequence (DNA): TGTGCCAGCAGCTTAGCGGGGGCAGCTGGGGCCAACGTCCTGACTTTC.

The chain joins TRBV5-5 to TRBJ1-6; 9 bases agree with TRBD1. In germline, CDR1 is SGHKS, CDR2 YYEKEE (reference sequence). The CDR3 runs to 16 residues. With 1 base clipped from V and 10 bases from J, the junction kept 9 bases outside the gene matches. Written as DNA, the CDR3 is TGTGCCAGCAGCTTGATTGGGGGACAGGGAACGTCACCCCTCCACTTT. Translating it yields CASSLIGGQGTSPLHF.

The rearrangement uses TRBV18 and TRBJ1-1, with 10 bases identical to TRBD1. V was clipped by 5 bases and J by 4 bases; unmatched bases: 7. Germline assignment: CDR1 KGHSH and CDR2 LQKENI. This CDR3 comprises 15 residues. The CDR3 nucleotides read TGTGCCAGCTCATCTTCAGGGACAGGGGTCACTGAAGCTTTCTTT. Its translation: CASSSSGTGVTEAFF.